The next 32 T cell receptor beta chains were all read from a single sample in a study of shared clonotypes between healthy human individuals. Positive CCR7 selection of CD45RO-negative cells yielded the naive CD8 cells, and terminally differentiated effector memory CD45RA+ cells were excluded. Repertoires were generated with immunoSEQ multiplex PCR, while TCRdb's copy carries only in-frame clones and drops some. The data contain millions of clones, just under 95% of them singletons. The sequencing input was naive CD8+ T cells sorted from blood. Every receptor here comes from a man younger than 35 in good health.

The genes are TRBV7-9 and TRBJ2-7, with unresolved D. The CDR3 length is 13 residues. Deletions cut 4 bases from V and 6 bases from J, with 13 bases between. Germline V lookup: CDR1 SEHNR, CDR2 FQNEAQ (reference sequence). The CDR3 is CASSSPPGTEQYF. In DNA, the CDR3 is TGTGCCAGCAGCTCTCCCCCCGGTACCGAGCAGTACTTC.

The V gene is TRBV30, the J gene TRBJ2-3, with TRBD2 matching over 13 bases. From germline, CDR1 is GTSNPN and CDR2 SVGIG (reference sequence). V shed 1 base and J 4 bases; nucleotides not matched to a gene: 8. CDR3 size: 17 residues. CDR3 loop: CAWSGHSGLAGPDTQYF. CDR3 coding DNA: TGTGCCTGGAGTGGACACTCGGGACTAGCGGGACCAGATACGCAGTATTTT.

J is TRBJ1-6 and V is TRBV4-2, with a possible D match to TRBD1 (6 bases). Germline-derived CDR1 and CDR2 are LGHNA and YNFKEQ. V lost 7 bases, J lost 7 bases, and 14 bases lay in between. The CDR3 sequence is 14 residues long. CDR3 sequence reads: CASNLQGLNSPLHF. The CDR3 coding sequence is TGTGCCAGCAACCTCCAGGGGCTAAATTCACCCCTCCACTTT.

The CDR3 region has the DNA TGCGCCAGCAGCCAAGAAACGGCTAGCGAGTACCAAGAGACCCAGTACTTC. Its protein is CASSQETASEYQETQYF. V usage is TRBV4-3 and J usage is TRBJ2-5, with D possibly TRBD2 on 6 matching bases. Trimming shortened V by 0 bases and J by 0 bases, and 14 bases separated the two germline ends. Germline V gives CDR1 LGHNA, CDR2 YSLEER. The CDR3 is made up of 17 amino acids.

In the case of this clone: The sample contains more than one DNA sequence encoding this CDR3. This rearrangement joins TRBV19 to TRBJ2-7, with D perhaps being TRBD1 or TRBD2 (5 bases each). CDR1 is LNHDA, CDR2 SQIVND, per germline (reference sequence). This CDR3 is built from 13 residues. Trimming pared 8 bases from V and 0 bases from J, leaving 11 bases between. The CDR3 region has the DNA TGTGCCAGTGGGGCAGGGAGCTCCTACGAGCAGTACTTC. Its translation: CASGAGSSYEQYF.

This clone was recorded only once. The V gene is TRBV4-2, the J gene TRBJ1-1; no clear D gene. V lost 5 bases and J 3 bases, leaving 10 bases between the germline ends. The CDR3 extends over 13 amino acids. Per the germline V gene, CDR1 is LGHNA and CDR2 is YNFKEQ. The CDR3 spells CASSVPGHTEAFF. CDR3 coding DNA: TGTGCCAGCAGCGTACCCGGCCACACTGAAGCTTTCTTT.

The chain is built from TRBV4-3 and TRBJ2-3, with TRBD2 identical over 8 bases. The CDR3 has 16 amino acids. Germline CDR1 reads LGHNA; CDR2 reads YSLEER. Germline trimming cut 4 bases from V and 4 bases from J; bases unmatched to any gene: 10. CDR3 protein: CASSPVLREGSDTQYF. CDR3 DNA: TGCGCCAGCAGCCCAGTCCTCCGGGAGGGATCAGATACGCAGTATTTT.

The V and J genes are TRBV30 and TRBJ1-1, with TRBD1 as a possible D gene (5 bases). CDR1 GTSNPN and CDR2 SVGIG come from the germline V gene (reference sequence). This CDR3 spans 13 amino acids. Trimming took off 0 bases at V and 7 bases at J, with 12 bases between the two ends. The CDR3: CAWSVQAEVEAFF. Here the CDR3 DNA reads TGTGCCTGGAGTGTACAGGCAGAAGTTGAAGCTTTCTTT.

The CDR3 bases are TGCGCCAGCAGCTTGCTGGGGGCGTACGAGCAGTACTTC. Translation gives CASSLLGAYEQYF. The chain is built from TRBV5-1 and TRBJ2-7, with TRBD1 as a possible D gene (6 bases). The CDR3 consists of 13 residues. V was pared by 1 base and J by 4 bases, with 9 bases between. Germline V gene sequence: CDR1 SGHRS, CDR2 YFSETQ.

The DNA of the CDR3 is TGTGCCAGCAGCTTGGCCGGGGAGAACACTGAAGCTTTCTTT. As protein: CASSLAGENTEAFF. The J gene is TRBJ1-1, the V gene TRBV5-4; no reliable D call. V shed 0 bases and J shed 1 base, with 7 bases lying between them. The length of the CDR3 is 14 residues. CDR1 is SGHNT, CDR2 YYREEE, per germline (reference sequence).

V is TRBV28 and J is TRBJ2-1; 8 positions match TRBD1. This CDR3 comprises 15 residues. Germline V lookup: CDR1 MDHEN, CDR2 SYDVKM. J lost 3 bases, V lost 5 bases, and 6 bases had no gene match. The CDR3 spells CASSHRTGHYNEQFF. The CDR3 bases are TGTGCCAGCAGTCACCGGACAGGGCACTACAATGAGCAGTTCTTC.

Of note for this clone: The sample carries other DNA sequences with the same CDR3. The V call is TRBV7-9, the J call TRBJ2-7; D is possibly TRBD1 (5 bases). Deletions cut 3 bases from V and 1 base from J, with 13 bases between. Germline CDR1 reads SEHNR; CDR2 reads FQNEAQ (reference sequence). The CDR3 totals 15 residues. CDR3 DNA sequence: TGTGCCAGCAGCTTGGGGCAAGGTCGGTCCTACGAGCAGTACTTC. Its translation is CASSLGQGRSYEQYF.

This chain connects TRBV2 to TRBJ2-3; 12 bases map to TRBD2. Germline V gene data show CDR1 as SNHLY and CDR2 as FYNNEI. This CDR3 region has 16 residues. Germline trimming cut 5 bases from V and 0 bases from J; bases unmatched to any gene: 3. The DNA of the CDR3 is TGTGCCAGCAGTCACGGACTAGCGGGGAGCACAGATACGCAGTATTTT. It encodes CASSHGLAGSTDTQYF.

V and J are TRBV10-3 and TRBJ2-7; D might be TRBD2 (6 bases). V was shortened by 11 bases and J by 4 bases, with 24 bases between the two germline ends. CDR3 length equals 15 residues. Per germline, CDR1 ENHRY and CDR2 SYGVKD. The CDR3 bases are TGTGCCCCTCGGATACGACTAGAATCAGCTTACGAGCAGTACTTC. It specifies CAPRIRLESAYEQYF.

Worth noting for this clone: The sample contains more than one DNA sequence encoding this CDR3. This rearrangement joins TRBV9 to TRBJ2-5; TRBD1 aligns across 7 bases. V shed 3 bases, J shed 5 bases, and the junction held 7 bases outside the gene matches. Looked up from germline, CDR1 is SGDLS and CDR2 is YYNGEE. The CDR3 is 14 amino acids. The CDR3 protein is CASSATGVVETQYF. DNA of the CDR3: TGTGCCAGCAGCGCCACAGGGGTAGTTGAGACCCAGTACTTC.

The chain carries TRBV11-3 and TRBJ2-1, with 7 bases matching TRBD2. This CDR3 is 12 amino acids long. The germline CDR1 and CDR2 sequences are SGHNT and YENEEA. V was clipped by 4 bases and J by 10 bases; unmatched bases: 4. This CDR3 reads CASSSYSGEQFF. DNA for the CDR3: TGTGCCAGCAGCTCTTATAGCGGGGAGCAGTTCTTC.

The genes are TRBV2 and TRBJ2-1; 8 bases match TRBD1. The CDR3 length is 17 residues. J lost 4 bases, V lost 1 base, and 9 bases had no gene match. From germline, CDR1 is SNHLY and CDR2 FYNNEI. Written as DNA, the CDR3 is TGTGCCAGCAGTGAAGAGTGGAGACAGGGGCGTTACAATGAGCAGTTCTTC. Residues: CASSEEWRQGRYNEQFF. Combining the CDR3 with reference TRBV2 and TRBJ2-1 gives the whole variable domain EPEVTQTPSHQVTQMGQEVILRCVPISNHLYFYWYRQILGQKVEFLVSFYNNEISEKSEIFDDQFSVERPDGSNFTLKIRSTKLEDSAMYFCASSEEWRQGRYNEQFFGPGTRLTVL.

V gene TRBV9 combines with J gene TRBJ2-3, with 7 bases lining up with TRBD2. The CDR3 totals 16 residues. CDR1 is SGDLS and CDR2 is YYNGEE in the germline V gene. With 3 bases clipped from V and 0 bases from J, the junction kept 7 bases outside the gene matches. Here the CDR3 DNA reads TGTGCCAGCAGCGCGGGGGGAGGGTCCAGCACAGATACGCAGTATTTT. It codes for CASSAGGGSSTDTQYF. Complete variable domain (other parts from reference TRBV9 and TRBJ2-3): DSGVTQTPKHLITATGQRVTLRCSPRSGDLSVYWYQQSLDQGLQFLIQYYNGEERAKGNILERFSAQQFPDLHSELNLSSLELGDSALYFCASSAGGGSSTDTQYFGPGTRLTVL.

This clone was seen a single time. The genes are TRBV11-1 and TRBJ2-5; D is tentatively TRBD1 or TRBD2 (5 bases each). The CDR3 consists of 12 residues. The V end lost 5 bases, the J end lost 5 bases, and 9 bases lay between the germline ends. The germline gives CDR1 SGHAT, CDR2 FQDESV (reference sequence). The CDR3 DNA sequence: TGTGCCAGCAGCATGGGGGTTGAGACCCAGTACTTC. Protein product: CASSMGVETQYF. The full variable domain, completed using reference TRBV11-1 and TRBJ2-5, is EAEVAQSPRYKITEKSQAVAFWCDPISGHATLYWYRQILGQGPELLVQFQDESVVDDSQLPKDRFSAERLKGVDSTLKIQPAELGDSAMYLCASSMGVETQYFGPGTRLLVL.

The CDR3 region has the DNA TGCGCCAGCAGCCAAGTACTAGCCAATGAGCAGTTCTTC. Translation: CASSQVLANEQFF. The chain joins TRBV4-3 to TRBJ2-1; tentative D call: TRBD2 (6 bases). The ends were cut back, 1 base at V and 6 bases at J, with 7 bases in the middle. Germline V gene data show CDR1 as LGHNA and CDR2 as YSLEER. The CDR3 is made up of 13 amino acids.

The J gene is TRBJ1-2, the V gene TRBV27, with a possible D match to TRBD1 (6 bases). The V gene's germline CDR1 is MNHEY and CDR2 SMNVEV (reference sequence). V was trimmed by 0 bases and J by 3 bases, leaving 17 bases between them. The CDR3 sequence is 17 residues long. The CDR3 is CASSLSSRGQLYYGYTF. The CDR3 nucleotides are TGTGCCAGCAGTTTATCGTCGCGGGGGCAGCTGTACTATGGCTACACCTTC.

Worth noting for this clone: It may be a read error: a sequence one base away is much more abundant. Other DNA sequences from this sample encode an identical CDR3 as well. V and J are TRBV27 and TRBJ2-2; the D is unclear. This CDR3 spans 12 amino acids. Trimming shortened V by 5 bases and J by 2 bases, and 3 bases separated the two germline ends. Germline V lookup: CDR1 MNHEY, CDR2 SMNVEV (reference sequence). The CDR3 reads CASSVNTGELFF. As DNA, the CDR3 is TGTGCCAGCAGTGTAAACACCGGGGAGCTGTTTTTT.

V gene TRBV28 combines with J gene TRBJ2-1; D is unresolved. The germline gives CDR1 MDHEN, CDR2 SYDVKM. This CDR3 comprises 12 residues. The V gene lost 2 bases and the J gene lost 7 bases, with 6 bases spanning the gap. CDR3 amino acids: CASSLSPNEQFF. The CDR3 region has the DNA TGTGCCAGCAGTTTAAGTCCTAATGAGCAGTTCTTC.

The chain combines TRBV7-9 with TRBJ1-1; TRBD1 aligns across 12 bases. Germline values: CDR1 SEHNR, CDR2 FQNEAQ (reference sequence). This CDR3 spans 17 amino acids. V shed 5 bases, J shed 3 bases, and the junction held 10 bases outside the gene matches. The CDR3 DNA follows: TGTGCCAGCAGCCCCCCGAGGGGACAGGGGGCACACACTGAAGCTTTCTTT. Translating gives CASSPPRGQGAHTEAFF.

The chain has TRBV27 and TRBJ1-5; unclear D gene. V dropped 2 bases and J dropped 0 bases, with 5 bases sitting between them. Looked up from germline, CDR1 is MNHEY and CDR2 is SMNVEV (reference sequence). The CDR3 runs to 14 residues. The CDR3 DNA follows: TGTGCCAGCAGTTTACATTATAGCAATCAGCCCCAGCATTTT. Protein: CASSLHYSNQPQHF.

V is TRBV7-9 and J is TRBJ2-3, with D hard to call. CDR3 length: 16 amino acids. The V gene's germline CDR1 is SEHNR and CDR2 FQNEAQ (reference sequence). The germline V and J ends were trimmed by 5 bases and 1 base, with 16 bases remaining between them. The CDR3 sequence: CASSPAEQARTDTQYF. The CDR3 DNA reads TGTGCCAGCAGCCCCGCCGAGCAGGCGCGCACAGATACGCAGTATTTT.

The chain recombines TRBV5-5 with TRBJ1-2; the D gene is possibly TRBD1 (5 bases). The length of the CDR3 is 15 residues. Germline V CDR1 and CDR2: SGHKS, YYEKEE (reference sequence). The V gene lost 5 bases and the J gene lost 0 bases, with 14 bases spanning the gap. The CDR3 loop is CASRSGQGANYGYTF. In nucleotides, the CDR3 is TGTGCCAGCAGATCCGGGCAGGGAGCTAACTATGGCTACACCTTC.

The J gene is TRBJ1-4, the V gene TRBV5-1; 9 bases are a match to TRBD1. CDR3 length: 14 amino acids. Trimming at V came to 3 bases and at J to 6 bases, leaving 3 bases not matched to a gene. The germline V gene has CDR1 SGHRS and CDR2 YFSETQ. The CDR3 loop is CASSSGQGDEKLFF. DNA of the CDR3: TGCGCCAGCAGCTCGGGACAGGGTGATGAAAAACTGTTTTTT.

The V gene is TRBV11-2, the J gene TRBJ1-6, with 7 positions matching TRBD1. Germline V gives CDR1 SGHAT, CDR2 FQNNGV. This CDR3 spans 16 amino acids. V lost 1 base to trimming and J lost 10 bases; unmatched junction nucleotides: 10. The CDR3 sequence: CASSLGGRGSGSPLHF. CDR3 nucleotides: TGTGCCAGCAGCTTAGGAGGCAGGGGGTCCGGATCACCCCTCCACTTT. Together with reference TRBV11-2 and TRBJ1-6, the CDR3 gives the full variable domain: EAGVAQSPRYKIIEKRQSVAFWCNPISGHATLYWYQQILGQGPKLLIQFQNNGVVDDSQLPKDRFSAERLKGVDSTLKIQPAKLEDSAVYLCASSLGGRGSGSPLHFGNGTRLTVT.

The chain is built from TRBV4-1 and TRBJ2-7; D is undetermined. V was cut by 0 bases and J by 2 bases, with 14 bases left in between. Germline assignment: CDR1 MGHRA and CDR2 YSYEKL. The CDR3 extends over 16 amino acids. Written as DNA, the CDR3 is TGCGCCAGCAGCCAAGATCCGCCGACGGCAACCTACGAGCAGTACTTC. Translation gives CASSQDPPTATYEQYF.

This clone was recorded a few times. The genes are TRBV18 and TRBJ2-7, with 14 bases fitting TRBD2. Germline loops: CDR1 KGHSH, CDR2 LQKENI. This CDR3 is built from 16 residues. The V gene end was trimmed by 0 bases and the J gene end by 2 bases; junction bases not matched to a gene: 0. This chain's CDR3 is CASSPPGLAGAYEQYF. CDR3 in DNA: TGTGCCAGCTCACCACCGGGACTAGCGGGAGCCTACGAGCAGTACTTC.

The chain uses TRBV7-6 and TRBJ1-1; no clear D gene. Germline CDR1 SGHVS, CDR2 FNYEAQ. The CDR3 loop spans 15 amino acids. Trimming shortened V by 1 base and J by 4 bases, and 13 bases separated the two germline ends. The CDR3 spells CASSLGGHESTEAFF. In nucleotides, the CDR3 is TGTGCCAGCAGCTTAGGGGGTCACGAAAGCACTGAAGCTTTCTTT.